This T cell receptor (beta chain) appears in the sequencing data of a study of cytomegalovirus exposure and HLA in healthy donors. Germline assignment: CDR1 SSHAT and CDR2 FNYEAQ (reference sequence). There are 13 residues in the CDR3. V was cut by 3 bases and J by 0 bases, with 5 bases left in between. Primers for the PCR totalled 60 Vbeta and 13 Jbeta. TCRdb's copy holds only in-frame clones and misses some; the assay was immunoSEQ multiplex PCR. The sample shows some 150,000 clones, 80% of them seen only once. Regarding donors, all were healthy bone marrow donors. The chain combines TRBV7-7 with TRBJ2-5, with no clear D. The sample consisted of PBMCs. The origin of this receptor is a man aged 25-40 years in good health and CMV-seronegative. The DNA of the CDR3 is TGTGCCAGCAGCTTCCCCGACCAAGAGACCCAGTACTTC. Amino acid sequence: CASSFPDQETQYF.